This TCR beta chain was profiled in a study of T-cell memory formation after mild COVID-19. TCRdb passed the 5' RACE reads through MiXCR, listing each CDR3 protein once. The sample contains fewer than 350,000 distinct CDR3 sequences, around a sixth of which appear only once. Trimming stripped 0 bases from V and 3 bases from J, with 5 bases between. The CDR3 is 13 amino acids. CDR1 and CDR2 from the germline V gene are ENHRY and SYGVKD. The sequenced sample was PBMCs or a T cell subset sorted from them (not recorded which). The chain recombines TRBV10-3 with TRBJ1-2, with D hard to call. This receptor was taken from a young man who had mild COVID-19 (a few samples of this study predate the infection). Cell type and time point are not known. The CDR3 DNA follows: TGTGCCATCAGTGAGTCGCCAGACTATGGCTACACCTTC. Protein: CAISESPDYGYTF.